The 15 T cell receptor beta chains in this list originate from one sample, sequenced in a study of cytomegalovirus exposure and HLA in healthy donors. PCR amplification relied on 60 Vbeta primers (plus 13 Jbeta primers). Libraries were prepared by immunoSEQ multiplex PCR; TCRdb keeps only in-frame clonotypes and omits some of them. Here the sample spans about 150,000 clones, roughly 66% being singletons. The sequenced sample consisted of PBMCs. The receptors shown here come from a woman aged 55-75 years in good health and CMV-seronegative.

The V and J genes are TRBV5-1 and TRBJ2-2, with 8 positions matching TRBD1. V shed 0 bases and J 4 bases; nucleotides not matched to a gene: 5. Looked up from germline, CDR1 is SGHRS and CDR2 is YFSETQ. The CDR3 covers 16 residues. The CDR3 region is CASSLAGTGFTGELFF. The CDR3, as DNA: TGCGCCAGCAGCTTGGCCGGGACAGGATTCACCGGGGAGCTGTTTTTT.

J is TRBJ2-3 and V is TRBV27, with D possibly matching TRBD2 (7 bases). This CDR3 has 15 residues. V dropped 4 bases and J dropped 5 bases, with 16 bases sitting between them. The germline V gene encodes CDR1 MNHEY and CDR2 SMNVEV (reference sequence). Here the CDR3 DNA reads TGTGCCAGCAGTTCCTGGGGGGGGGCCGGAGATACGCAGTATTTT. It yields the protein CASSSWGGAGDTQYF.

This chain joins TRBV5-4 and TRBJ1-2; tentatively, D is TRBD1 (5 bases). From germline, CDR1 is SGHNT and CDR2 YYREEE (reference sequence). V dropped 0 bases and J dropped 5 bases, with 14 bases sitting between them. This CDR3 is built from 15 residues. The CDR3 region has the DNA TGTGCCAGCAGCTTGGCAGTAGGGGCGGAGTATGGCTACACCTTC. It encodes CASSLAVGAEYGYTF.

The V call is TRBV7-6, the J call TRBJ1-2; a weak D match, TRBD1 (6 bases). The V gene's germline CDR1 is SGHVS and CDR2 FNYEAQ. Trimming removed 1 base at V and 7 bases at J, with 22 bases between. The CDR3 runs 17 residues. The CDR3: CASSLGAIRQEPVGYTF. Written as DNA, the CDR3 is TGTGCCAGCAGCTTAGGGGCCATTCGACAGGAGCCTGTTGGCTACACCTTC.

V is TRBV21-1 and J is TRBJ1-1; the DNA was not used to check the table's D call, TRBD1. TRBV21-1 counts as a pseudogene. The CDR3 contains 14 residues. In DNA, the CDR3 is TGTGCCAGCAGCATGGGACAAAAACGCGCTGAAGCTTTCTTT. Translating it yields CASSMGQKRAEAFF.

V is TRBV7-7 and J is TRBJ2-1; 13 bases agree with TRBD2. V lost 1 base, J lost 6 bases, and 3 bases stayed unmatched. The germline V gene encodes CDR1 SSHAT and CDR2 FNYEAQ (reference sequence). This CDR3 spans 16 amino acids. This chain's CDR3 is CASSLGLAGGTNEQFF. CDR3 in DNA: TGTGCCAGCAGCTTAGGACTAGCGGGAGGAACCAATGAGCAGTTCTTC.

DNA of the CDR3: TGTGCCAGCAGTTTATCTGGGCAGGATAATTCACCCCTCCACTTT. This translates into CASSLSGQDNSPLHF. The gene calls are TRBV27 and TRBJ1-6; no clear D. Germline-derived CDR1 and CDR2 are MNHEY and SMNVEV (reference sequence). This CDR3 comprises 15 residues. Deletions cut 0 bases from V and 5 bases from J, with 8 bases between.

For this clone: This CDR3 is also generated by other DNA sequences in the sample. The V call is TRBV9, the J call TRBJ1-6; 8 nucleotides line up with TRBD1. Trimming at V came to 4 bases and at J to 6 bases, leaving 3 bases not matched to a gene. CDR3 length: 14 residues. Germline assignment: CDR1 SGDLS and CDR2 YYNGEE. The CDR3 DNA reads TGTGCCAGCAGCCTAACAGGGGGTAATTCACCCCTCCACTTT. This codes for CASSLTGGNSPLHF.

The V and J genes are TRBV7-2 and TRBJ2-3; TRBD2 matches at 9 bases. CDR1 is SGHTA and CDR2 is FQGNSA in the germline V gene. Germline trimming cut 5 bases from V and 4 bases from J; bases unmatched to any gene: 4. CDR3 length: 14 residues. The CDR3 nucleotides read TGTGCCAGCAGCCTTAGCGGGGGCCCAGATACGCAGTATTTT. Protein product: CASSLSGGPDTQYF.

The chain recombines TRBV19 with TRBJ2-7; tentatively, D is TRBD1 (7 bases). Germline loops: CDR1 LNHDA, CDR2 SQIVND (reference sequence). V gave up 3 bases and J gave up 5 bases, with 17 bases separating them. The CDR3 length is 15 residues. CDR3 bases: TGTGCCAGTAGTATCTCAGGGGGGCCCTCTGACGAGCAGTACTTC. Protein product: CASSISGGPSDEQYF.

The rearrangement links TRBV10-3 to TRBJ1-1; a weak D match, TRBD1 (5 bases). Germline V gives CDR1 ENHRY, CDR2 SYGVKD. The CDR3 is 12 amino acids. Trimming took off 3 bases at V and 5 bases at J, with 7 bases between the two ends. The CDR3 region has the DNA TGTGCCATCAGTGACAGGGTGACTGAAGCTTTCTTT. Residues: CAISDRVTEAFF.

The chain links TRBV5-1 to TRBJ2-7, with D possibly TRBD2 on 6 matching bases. This CDR3 has 15 amino acids. CDR1 and CDR2 from the germline V gene are SGHRS and YFSETQ. The V gene lost 2 bases and the J gene lost 0 bases, with 12 bases spanning the gap. This chain's CDR3 is CASSFDLGGSYEQYF. The CDR3 nucleotides are TGCGCCAGCAGCTTCGATCTCGGGGGCTCCTACGAGCAGTACTTC.

The chain carries TRBV19 and TRBJ2-4; 9 bases agree with TRBD1. This CDR3 spans 18 amino acids. The germline gives CDR1 LNHDA, CDR2 SQIVND (reference sequence). Trimming took 5 bases from V and 0 from J; bases not matched to a gene: 11. CDR3 sequence (DNA): TGTGCCAGTAGTCCCCGGACAGGGGCGGGAGTAGCCAAAAACATTCAGTACTTC. This translates into CASSPRTGAGVAKNIQYF.

This clone was observed a handful of times. The CDR3 sequence is CSVGRPGGGGETQYF. The CDR3 DNA reads as TGCAGCGTTGGACGTCCGGGAGGGGGCGGGGAGACCCAGTACTTC. V is TRBV29-1 and J is TRBJ2-5; TRBD2 is a possible D gene (8 bases). Trimming stripped 4 bases from V and 5 bases from J, with 20 bases between. CDR3 length equals 15 residues. Germline loops: CDR1 SQVTM, CDR2 ANQGSEA.

For the CDR3, the DNA is TGTGCCAGCAGCGTACGGGCGGGGGGGGATTACAATGAGCAGTTCTTC. The encoded protein is CASSVRAGGDYNEQFF. This chain links TRBV9 with TRBJ2-1; TRBD2 agrees at 9 bases. Germline V gene lookup returns CDR1 SGDLS and CDR2 YYNGEE. The V gene end was trimmed by 1 base and the J gene end by 4 bases; junction bases not matched to a gene: 6. The CDR3 runs to 16 residues.